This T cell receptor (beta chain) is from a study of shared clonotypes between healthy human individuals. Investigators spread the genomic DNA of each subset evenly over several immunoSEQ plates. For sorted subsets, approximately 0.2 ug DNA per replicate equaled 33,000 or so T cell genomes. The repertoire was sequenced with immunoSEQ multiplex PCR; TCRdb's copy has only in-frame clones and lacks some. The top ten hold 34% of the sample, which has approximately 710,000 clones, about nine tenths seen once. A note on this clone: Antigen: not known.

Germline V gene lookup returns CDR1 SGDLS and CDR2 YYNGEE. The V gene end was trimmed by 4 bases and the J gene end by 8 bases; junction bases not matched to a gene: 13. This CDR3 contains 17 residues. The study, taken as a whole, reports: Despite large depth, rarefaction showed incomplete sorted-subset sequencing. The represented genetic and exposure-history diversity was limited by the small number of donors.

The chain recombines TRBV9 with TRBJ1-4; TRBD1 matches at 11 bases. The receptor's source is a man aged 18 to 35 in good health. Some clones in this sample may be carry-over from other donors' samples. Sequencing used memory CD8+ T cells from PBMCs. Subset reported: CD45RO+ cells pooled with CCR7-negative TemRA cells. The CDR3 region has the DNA TGTGCCAGCAGCCGCCCTGGACAGGGGGCGAAGGAAGAAAAACTGTTTTTT. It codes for CASSRPGQGAKEEKLFF.